This entry features one T cell receptor beta chain sequence. Antigen: not known. The data originate from a study of shared clonotypes between healthy human individuals. The authors loaded roughly 180 ng DNA, around 32,000 T cell genomes, into sorted-subset replicate PCRs. The assay was immunoSEQ multiplex PCR, and TCRdb's table has in-frame clones only and misses some. The sample lists about 2.4 million clones, approximately 93% occurring once. This CDR3 has 16 amino acids. The V gene end was trimmed by 4 bases and the J gene end by 6 bases; junction bases not matched to a gene: 15. Per the germline V gene, CDR1 is SGHNT and CDR2 is YYREEE (reference sequence). Regarding the study as a whole: In having few donors, the study represented limited genetic and exposure-history diversity.

The sequencing sample was made of naive CD4+ T cells from PBMCs. Subset here: CD45RA+ positively selected. The sequence came from a man younger than 35 in good health. Some clones in this sample may be carry-over from other donors' samples. The chain joins TRBV5-4 to TRBJ2-7, with TRBD2 identical over 8 bases. CDR3 DNA sequence: TGTGCCAGCAGCGCAAAGGGGACTAGTCGGACCGTCGAGCAGTACTTC. Protein product: CASSAKGTSRTVEQYF.